This T cell receptor beta chain was captured by sequencing in a study of CD8 T cells in ankylosing spondylitis. Study-wide results and caveats: A TCR beta motif of seven or eight highly homologous variants appeared characteristic of ankylosing spondylitis blood.

This clonotype was counted many times. Its antigen remains unidentified. V lost 8 bases and J 5 bases, leaving 13 bases between the germline ends. Germline assignment: CDR1 ENHRY and CDR2 SYGVKD. The CDR3 length is 13 residues. TCRdb reprocessed the 5' RACE reads with MiXCR, giving one entry per CDR3 protein. This table holds hundreds of thousands of distinct CDR3 sequences, about 15% found once. The sequenced material came from blood, either unsorted or a sorted T cell fraction (not recorded which). The receptor's source is a male donor with ankylosing spondylitis. This rearrangement joins TRBV10-3 to TRBJ1-5; D uncertain. CDR3 bases: TGTGCCATCCGAGGGCAGGCAGATCAGCCCCAGCATTTT. It specifies CAIRGQADQPQHF.